This T cell receptor (beta chain) was observed in a study of blood T cell repertoires in COVID-19. In the study overall: COVID-19 samples collected from the United States, Italy and Spain covered acute and convalescent phases. T cells, B-cell-depleted T cells, or PBMCs supplied cDNA or gDNA.

Study processing details: Estimates of nucleated cell counts were drawn from the amplification of reference gene primers. TCRdb's copy holds only in-frame clones and misses some; the assay was immunoSEQ multiplex PCR. The D gene and trimming were derived from the DNA, and the V and J assignments and clone size from that table. The sample has about 74,000 clones; roughly nine tenths are singletons. The CDR3 consists of 14 residues. V gave up 0 bases and J gave up 4 bases, with 7 bases separating them. Germline CDR1 LGHNA, CDR2 YNFKEQ. The chain carries TRBV4-2 and TRBJ2-1, with a tentative D call TRBD2 (5 bases). The sequence derives from a man aged 50 to 60 with acute or convalescent COVID-19. The sequencing input was peripheral blood. CDR3 region: CASSQEVAYNEQFF. In nucleotides, the CDR3 is TGTGCCAGCAGCCAAGAGGTAGCGTACAATGAGCAGTTCTTC.